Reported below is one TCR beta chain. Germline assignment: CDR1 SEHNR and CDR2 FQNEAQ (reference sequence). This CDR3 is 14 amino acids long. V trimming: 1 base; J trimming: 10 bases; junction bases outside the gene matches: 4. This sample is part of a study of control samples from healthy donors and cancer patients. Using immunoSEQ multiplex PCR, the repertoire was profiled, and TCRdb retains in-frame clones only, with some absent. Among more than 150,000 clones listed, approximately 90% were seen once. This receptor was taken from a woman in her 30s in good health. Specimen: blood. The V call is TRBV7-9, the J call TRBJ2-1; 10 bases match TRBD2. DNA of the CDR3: TGTGCCAGCAGCTTAGAAGGACTAGCGGTCGAGCAGTTCTTC. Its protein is CASSLEGLAVEQFF.